This T cell receptor (beta chain) was observed in a study of shared clonotypes between healthy human individuals. At the level of the study: For every donor, three CD4 naive, three CD4 memory, two CD8 naive and one CD8 memory plates were used.

Nashville, Tennessee was home to all donors, who were Caucasian adults. Germline V gives CDR1 LNHDA, CDR2 SQIVND (reference sequence). The CDR3 sequence is 16 residues long. V was shortened by 6 bases and J by 7 bases, with 21 bases between the two germline ends. Several immunoSEQ plates received, in even portions, the genomic DNA of each subset. The sorted-subset replicate PCRs were given roughly 200 ng DNA, which is around 29,000 T cell genomes. TCRdb's copy holds only in-frame clones and misses some; the assay was immunoSEQ multiplex PCR. The profile shows some 2.1 million clones, approximately 95% of them singletons.

Sequenced: naive CD4+ T cells sorted from blood. Subset defined: CD45RA+ positively selected. This clonotype was sampled from a man between 18 and 35 years old in good health. This chain links TRBV19 with TRBJ1-4; possibly TRBD1 for D (6 bases). CDR3 DNA: TGTGCCAGTAGGCCCCACACTAGGGGGGACTTTGAAAAACTGTTTTTT. Its translation: CASRPHTRGDFEKLFF.